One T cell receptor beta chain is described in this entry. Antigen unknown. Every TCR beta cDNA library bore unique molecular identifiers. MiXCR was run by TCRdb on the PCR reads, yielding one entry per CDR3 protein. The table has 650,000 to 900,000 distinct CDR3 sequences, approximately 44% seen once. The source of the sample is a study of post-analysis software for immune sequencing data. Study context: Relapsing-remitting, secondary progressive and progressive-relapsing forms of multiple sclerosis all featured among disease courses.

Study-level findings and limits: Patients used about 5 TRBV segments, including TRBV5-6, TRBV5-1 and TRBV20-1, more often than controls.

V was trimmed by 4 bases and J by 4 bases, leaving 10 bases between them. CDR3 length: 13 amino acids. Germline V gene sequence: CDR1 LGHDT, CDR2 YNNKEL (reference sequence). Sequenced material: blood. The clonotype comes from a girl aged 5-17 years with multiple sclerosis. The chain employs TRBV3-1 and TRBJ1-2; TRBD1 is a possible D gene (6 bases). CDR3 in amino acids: CASSRGQLYGYTF. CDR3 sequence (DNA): TGTGCCAGCAGCCGAGGACAGCTCTATGGCTACACCTTC.